A selection of T cell receptor beta chains follows, all from one sample in a study of blood T cell repertoires in COVID-19. Here immunoSEQ multiplex PCR was the method, and the copy in TCRdb shows in-frame clones only, minus some. The sample lists 210,000 or so clones, 70% to 85% occurring once. Sequencing used peripheral blood. These receptors came from a man aged 45-65 years who had recovered from COVID-19. The conserved cysteine and the conserved F or W are not part of the CDR3 here. The order of the fields is D gene, V gene, CDR3 protein. The D gene is left open where the match is weak.

d_gene: TRBD2; v_gene: TRBV29-1; CDR3aa: SVRPSGSSYNEQF
d_gene: .; v_gene: TRBV19; CDR3aa: ASSTEPGGEKLF
d_gene: .; v_gene: TRBV12-5; CDR3aa: ASGLVLADREGQETQY
d_gene: TRBD1; v_gene: TRBV10-3; CDR3aa: AISESPGTANYGYT
d_gene: TRBD2; v_gene: TRBV5-5; CDR3aa: ASSNTGTSGRTDTQY
d_gene: TRBD2; v_gene: TRBV6-4; CDR3aa: ASSVLAGSYNEQF
d_gene: TRBD1; v_gene: TRBV7-2; CDR3aa: ASRPGQYNSPLH
d_gene: .; v_gene: TRBV4-3; CDR3aa: ASSQDWGVNNQPQH
d_gene: .; v_gene: TRBV7-9; CDR3aa: ASSTGTTDTQY
d_gene: .; v_gene: TRBV2; CDR3aa: ASSRGNNEQF
d_gene: .; v_gene: TRBV5-8; CDR3aa: ASSRDSRGTQY
d_gene: .; v_gene: TRBV21-1; CDR3aa: ASSQQEFSYNSPLH
d_gene: .; v_gene: TRBV6-6; CDR3aa: ASSLTEIGFT
d_gene: .; v_gene: TRBV18; CDR3aa: ASSPPGLASGETQY
d_gene: .; v_gene: TRBV18; CDR3aa: ASSPVWPGNTGELF
d_gene: TRBD2; v_gene: TRBV27; CDR3aa: ASSLSKAGVYEQY
d_gene: .; v_gene: TRBV5-5; CDR3aa: ASSHREWTEAF
d_gene: TRBD1; v_gene: TRBV7-3; CDR3aa: ASSLRDRGFNEQF
d_gene: .; v_gene: TRBV5-1; CDR3aa: ASSRGPQANEQF
d_gene: TRBD2; v_gene: TRBV9; CDR3aa: ASSLSGLAGAGDTQY
d_gene: .; v_gene: TRBV18; CDR3aa: ASSPKQGGYGYT
d_gene: TRBD1; v_gene: TRBV6-6; CDR3aa: ASSSRQGAGANVLT
d_gene: TRBD2; v_gene: TRBV5-1; CDR3aa: ASSLRRGSDTQY
d_gene: TRBD1; v_gene: TRBV5-4; CDR3aa: ASSLDRGNGNTIY
d_gene: .; v_gene: TRBV19; CDR3aa: ASSLGTKNTGELF
d_gene: TRBD1; v_gene: TRBV2; CDR3aa: ASRLDRGGYQETQY
d_gene: TRBD1; v_gene: TRBV30; CDR3aa: AWAAGGHLDRGYT